This T cell receptor beta chain originates from a study of PD-1 blockade in mismatch repair-deficient tumors (dated 2017 in TCRdb). About the study as a whole: Between late 2013 and late 2016, 86 consecutive patients with 11 to 13 mismatch repair-deficient cancer types, all previously treated and progressing, were enrolled in the trial. Tumor-associated T cell clones were tracked in the peripheral blood of patients responding to PD-1 blockade by deep sequencing of TCR CDR3 regions. General study outcomes and caveats: Tumor-resident clones, often undetectable in blood before treatment, expanded rapidly after pembrolizumab and then contracted, generally before radiologic responses.

This clone came up a few times. The antigen it binds to is not known. No much larger clonotype is one base removed from it; base qualities were not supplied. For every enrolled patient, mismatch repair deficiency was confirmed by either polymerase chain reaction or immunohistochemistry. TCR sequencing was performed for a few patients who responded to pembrolizumab therapy. The phase II trial prospectively tested pembrolizumab PD-1 blockade in advanced mismatch repair-deficient cancers regardless of tissue of origin. Serial peripheral blood T cell samples were collected before and at multiple times after starting PD-1 blockade. The timing of each blood sample was reported as weeks after the first dose of pembrolizumab. The method was the immunoSEQ multiplex PCR assay. Held by TCRdb, this immuneACCESS table contains in-frame sequences only and omits some clones. Under half of the omission traces to an unresolved V gene where checked; the cause of the rest is unknown. Across this sample there are under 150,000 clones, with about 88% seen only once. The top ten clonotypes cover about 14% of the sample.

As encoded in the germline V gene (reference sequence), CDR1 is LNHDA while CDR2 is SQIVND. Inclusive of the bounding cysteine and phenylalanine, the CDR3 is 15 residues long. The CDR3 DNA has 45 bases and is translated from base 1. Trimming removed 5 bases from V and 3 bases from J; the gene matches leave 5 bases unexplained. The rearranged chain carries TRBV19 and TRBJ2-7; TRBD1 aligns with 12 central bases. This sequence was found in an adult with mismatch repair-deficient cancer. The sequencing here drew on peripheral blood, taken 44 weeks after starting pembrolizumab. The nucleotides are TGTGCCAGTAGTGGGGGACAGGGGGCCTTCTACGAGCAGTACTTC. It translates as CASSGGQGAFYEQYF.